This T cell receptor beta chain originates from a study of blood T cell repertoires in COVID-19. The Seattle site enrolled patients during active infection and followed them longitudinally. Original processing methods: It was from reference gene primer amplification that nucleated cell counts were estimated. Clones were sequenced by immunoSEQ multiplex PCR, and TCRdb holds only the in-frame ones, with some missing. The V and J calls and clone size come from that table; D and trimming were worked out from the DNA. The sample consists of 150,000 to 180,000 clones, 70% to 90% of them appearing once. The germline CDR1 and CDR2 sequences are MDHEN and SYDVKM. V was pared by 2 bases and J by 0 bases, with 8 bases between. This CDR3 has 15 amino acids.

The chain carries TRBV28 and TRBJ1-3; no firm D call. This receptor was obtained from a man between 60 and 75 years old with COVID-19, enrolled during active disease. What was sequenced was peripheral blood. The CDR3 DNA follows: TGTGCCAGCAGTTTAGGCTCGTACTCTGGAAACACCATATATTTT. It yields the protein CASSLGSYSGNTIYF.